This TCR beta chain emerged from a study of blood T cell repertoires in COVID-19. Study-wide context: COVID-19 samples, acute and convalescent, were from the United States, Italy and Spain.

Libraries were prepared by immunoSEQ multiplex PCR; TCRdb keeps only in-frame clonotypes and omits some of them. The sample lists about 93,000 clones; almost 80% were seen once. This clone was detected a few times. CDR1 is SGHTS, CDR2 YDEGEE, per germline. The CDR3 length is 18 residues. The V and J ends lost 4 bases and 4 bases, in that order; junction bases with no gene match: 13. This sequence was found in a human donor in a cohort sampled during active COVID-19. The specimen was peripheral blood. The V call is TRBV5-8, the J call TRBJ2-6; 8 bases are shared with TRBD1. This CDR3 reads CASSLDREESGGANVLTF. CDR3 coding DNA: TGTGCCAGCAGCCTGGACAGGGAAGAGAGCGGCGGGGCCAACGTCCTGACTTTC.